This TCR beta chain was retrieved from a study of precursors of human CD4 cytotoxic T cells (dated by TCRdb to between 2017 and 2018). About the study as a whole: In total, CD4+ memory subsets from 11 to 15 donors went into the bulk TCR-seq analysis. Sequences for both the TCRalpha and TCRbeta chains came out of the TCR-seq analysis of about 14 donors (table S7). The study at large found these results: More restricted TCR repertoires, with lower diversity and more expanded clonotypes, were shown by IL-7Rhigh and IL-7R- TEMRA subsets than by TCM and TEM subsets. A larger fraction of IL-7Rhigh TEMRA clonotypes than of TEM or TCM clonotypes was made up of expanded effector clonotypes. The authors noted that a human observational design cannot definitively establish the direction of differentiation between precursor and effector cells. Only about 95% of the 14 donors were included in some bulk TCR-seq comparisons, which suggests that not every subset was available for every donor.

The sequencer listed for this sample is Illumina MiSeq. On the authors' methods: To quantify repertoire diversity, the Shannon-Wiener index was calculated using VDJtools. A TCRbeta clonotype counted as expanded if its clonotype frequency was 3 or higher. TCRdb trimmed public reads at Q25 via fastp, called clones via MiXCR and kept in-frame beta chains. Here each entry gathers all rows of one CDR3 protein and keeps the most common genes and DNA. The V and J calls come from TCRdb's annotation, not from the publication. The sample records about 190 distinct CDR3 sequences, approximately 42% of which are singletons. The top ten hold approximately 58% of the sample. To test a precursor-effector relationship among CD4 cytotoxic T cells, bulk UMI-based TCR sequencing was performed on four sorted CD4+ memory subsets (TCM, TEM, IL-7Rhigh TEMRA, IL-7R- TEMRA). Cells were obtained from peripheral blood mononuclear cells that had been isolated from human blood.

This clonotype is large (0.1 to 1%). There is no known antigen for this receptor. Base quality data are lacking; no much larger clone is found one base away. The clonotype originates from a human donor in good health. Sequencing input: memory CD4+ T cells from blood (PBMCs).

The sequenced DNA: TGTGCCAGTACTCTGGGCCCGGGGGGCAATCAGCCCCAGCATTTT. Its protein reads: CASTLGPGGNQPQHF. The chain links TRBV19 with TRBJ1-5, and perhaps TRBD1 as D gene, on 5 matching bases. Trimming at the junction amounts to 7 bases on V and 2 bases on J, and the germline ends lie 15 bases apart. Spanning cysteine to phenylalanine, the CDR3 consists of 15 amino acids. Here the CDR3 DNA is all that survives: 45 bases in frame from base 1. As encoded in the germline V gene (reference sequence), CDR1 is LNHDA while CDR2 is SQIVND.